The 7 T cell receptor beta chains listed next were all sequenced from one sample in a study of PD-L1 blockade in urothelial cancer. Repertoires were generated with immunoSEQ multiplex PCR, while TCRdb's copy carries only in-frame clones and drops some. The data contain approximately 110,000 clones, 70% to 85% of them singletons. The source material was PBMCs, sampled around atezolizumab (anti-PD-L1) treatment. These receptors were collected from a man over 45 with urothelial cancer.

V gene TRBV5-1 combines with J gene TRBJ2-1; weak D call: TRBD2 (6 bases). The CDR3 totals 16 residues. Trimming left V 0 bases short and J 3 bases short, with 13 bases between. Germline V gene sequence: CDR1 SGHRS, CDR2 YFSETQ. The CDR3 region is CASSLVGEAVYNEQFF. CDR3 DNA sequence: TGCGCCAGCAGCTTGGTGGGGGAGGCGGTCTACAATGAGCAGTTCTTC.

V gene TRBV7-3 combines with J gene TRBJ2-3, with a possible D match to TRBD2 (6 bases). Germline V CDR1 and CDR2: SGHTA, FQGTGA. The ends were cut back, 0 bases at V and 0 bases at J, with 10 bases in the middle. The CDR3 extends over 16 amino acids. The CDR3 DNA reads TGTGCCAGCAGCTTAACTGGGGGGATTAGCACAGATACGCAGTATTTT. Its translation: CASSLTGGISTDTQYF.

V and J are TRBV10-3 and TRBJ2-7; TRBD2 might be the D (5 bases). Between the trimmed V and J ends, which lost 3 bases and 2 bases, there was a span of 11 bases. Germline V lookup: CDR1 ENHRY, CDR2 SYGVKD. The CDR3 sequence is 14 residues long. The CDR3 reads CAISDRGSAYEQYF. DNA for the CDR3: TGTGCCATCAGTGATAGAGGGAGTGCCTACGAGCAGTACTTC.

This clone has only one observation. The chain uses TRBV2 and TRBJ1-2; 7 nucleotides line up with TRBD1. Per germline, CDR1 SNHLY and CDR2 FYNNEI. The CDR3 totals 12 residues. The V segment lost 3 bases and the J segment 8 bases; nucleotides outside the gene matches: 3. CDR3: CASSDTGEGYTF. CDR3 DNA: TGTGCCAGCAGTGATACAGGGGAAGGCTACACCTTC.

This sequence joins TRBV10-1 and TRBJ2-2; D may be TRBD1 (5 bases). Germline values: CDR1 WNHNN, CDR2 SYGVQD (reference sequence). CDR3 length: 12 amino acids. Trimming stripped 5 bases from V and 6 bases from J, with 7 bases between. CDR3 residues: CASSRRAGELFF. The DNA for the CDR3 is TGCGCCAGCAGTCGCAGGGCCGGGGAGCTGTTTTTT.

The rearrangement joins TRBV1 to TRBJ2-7; TRBD2, the D gene given by the table, was not confirmed from the DNA. TRBV1 is given as a pseudogene. CDR3 size: 14 residues. The CDR3 sequence is CTSITSGIPYEQYF. The DNA of the CDR3 is TGCACCAGCATAACTAGCGGGATCCCCTACGAGCAGTACTTC.

The chain recombines TRBV6-6 with TRBJ2-5, with 11 bases fitting TRBD2. CDR1 is MNHNY and CDR2 is SVGAGI in the germline V gene (reference sequence). The CDR3 consists of 15 residues. With 6 bases clipped from V and 4 bases from J, the junction kept 7 bases outside the gene matches. CDR3 sequence: CASRDTSGRGETQYF. DNA for the CDR3: TGTGCCAGCAGGGACACTAGCGGGAGAGGAGAGACCCAGTACTTC.